Listed below are T cell receptor beta chains from one sample, sequenced in a study of T cell responses to AZD1222 COVID-19 vaccine. This table comes from immunoSEQ multiplex PCR, and its TCRdb copy is limited to in-frame clones, with some not included. The table shows about 110,000 clones, with roughly 90% occurring only once. The sequencing here drew on peripheral blood, taken on day 0 of AZD1222 vaccination. The receptors shown here come from an adult in good health. The CDR3 runs from the conserved cysteine through the conserved F or W. The D gene is left open where the match is weak. Only some rows state a clone size, as once, few, many or a class for expanded clones.

D gene	clone size	V gene	J gene	CDR3 protein	CDR3 DNA
TRBD1	.	TRBV7-9	TRBJ2-3	CASRPGYRGSTDTQYF	TGTGCCAGCAGACCCGGTTACAGGGGAAGCACAGATACGCAGTATTTT
.	.	TRBV28	TRBJ1-5	CASSLNEGIYSNQPQHF	TGTGCCAGCAGTTTAAACGAGGGGATCTATAGCAATCAGCCCCAGCATTTT
.	.	TRBV30	TRBJ2-7	CAWSAHSGGGHEQYF	TGTGCCTGGAGTGCCCACTCGGGGGGCGGCCACGAGCAGTACTTC
.	.	TRBV19	TRBJ2-1	CASSIIGYNEQFF	TGTGCCAGTAGTATAATCGGGTACAATGAGCAGTTCTTC
.	.	TRBV7-6	TRBJ1-1	CASSLGTDLNTEAFF	TGTGCCAGCAGCTTAGGGACGGATTTGAACACTGAAGCTTTCTTT
.	few	TRBV28	TRBJ1-1	CASSPGDLNTEAFF	TGTGCCAGCAGCCCTGGGGACCTGAACACTGAAGCTTTCTTT
.	.	TRBV4-3	TRBJ1-2	CASSQNIDYGYTF	TGCGCCAGCAGCCAAAACATAGACTATGGCTACACCTTC
.	.	TRBV3-1/TRBV3-2	TRBJ2-7	CASSQGSVYEQYF	TGTGCCAGCAGCCAAGGATCGGTCTACGAGCAGTACTTC
TRBD1	.	TRBV4-1	TRBJ2-3	CASSQGVAGQVTDTQYF	TGCGCCAGCAGCCAAGGGGTTGCGGGACAGGTCACAGATACGCAGTATTTT
TRBD2	.	TRBV7-2	TRBJ2-2	CASSPDSSGWRTGELFF	TGTGCCAGCAGCCCCGATAGTAGCGGGTGGAGAACCGGGGAGCTGTTTTTT
.	.	TRBV2	TRBJ2-7	CASSGGVLYEQYF	TGTGCCAGCAGTGGGGGAGTTCTCTACGAGCAGTACTTC